This T cell receptor (beta chain) was profiled in a study of graft-versus-host responses after intestinal transplantation. Study details: Each transplant was multivisceral, liver-intestinal, or isolated intestinal. The whole recipient group had anti-thymocyte globulin induction followed by tacrolimus and steroids for around three years. Findings and caveats of the study: Where graft-donor T cell macrochimerism was present, patients had high graft-versus-host to host-versus-graft clonal ratios in allografts. Maximum circulating GvH clone levels tracked with early post-transplant HvG decreases.

CDR3 length: 15 amino acids. V shed 6 bases and J shed 6 bases, with 19 bases lying between them. The germline CDR1 and CDR2 sequences are SNHLY and FYNNEI. Profiling relied on immunoSEQ multiplex PCR, and the TCRdb table lists in-frame clones only, not all of them. Here the sample spans tens of thousands of clones, roughly nine tenths being singletons. A note on this clone: What it recognizes is unknown.

V gene TRBV2 combines with J gene TRBJ2-3, with TRBD1 as a possible D gene (6 bases). The clonotype originates from a human patient who received an intestinal transplant, so some T cells may come from the graft donor. The starting material was PBMCs, obtained 300 to 320 days after intestinal transplant. The CDR3 DNA reads as TGTGCCAGCAGAGTCCTGGGACAAGGTGGGGATACGCAGTATTTT. Its protein product is CASRVLGQGGDTQYF. Based on the CDR3 plus reference TRBV2 and TRBJ2-3, the full variable domain is EPEVTQTPSHQVTQMGQEVILRCVPISNHLYFYWYRQILGQKVEFLVSFYNNEISEKSEIFDDQFSVERPDGSNFTLKIRSTKLEDSAMYFCASRVLGQGGDTQYFGPGTRLTVL.